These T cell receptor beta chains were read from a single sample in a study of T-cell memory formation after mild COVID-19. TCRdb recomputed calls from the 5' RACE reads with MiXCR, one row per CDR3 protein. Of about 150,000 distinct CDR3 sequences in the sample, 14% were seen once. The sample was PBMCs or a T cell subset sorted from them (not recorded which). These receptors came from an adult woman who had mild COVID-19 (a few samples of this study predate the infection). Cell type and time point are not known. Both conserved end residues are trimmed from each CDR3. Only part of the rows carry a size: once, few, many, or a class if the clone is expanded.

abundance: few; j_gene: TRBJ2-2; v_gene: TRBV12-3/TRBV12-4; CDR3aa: ASSLAFGELF
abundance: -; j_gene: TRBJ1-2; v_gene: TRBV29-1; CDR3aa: SVRDRDYGYT
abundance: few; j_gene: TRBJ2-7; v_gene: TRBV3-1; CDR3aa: ASSQVLASGSEQY
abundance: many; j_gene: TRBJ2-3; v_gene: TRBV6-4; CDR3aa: ASSDTSGGADTQY
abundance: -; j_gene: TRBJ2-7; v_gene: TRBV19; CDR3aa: ASSIDQKGEQY
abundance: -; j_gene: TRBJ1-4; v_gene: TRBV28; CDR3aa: ASSLLWQDFGEKLF
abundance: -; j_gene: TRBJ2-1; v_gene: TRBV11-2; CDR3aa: ASSQHLTSGRNNEQF
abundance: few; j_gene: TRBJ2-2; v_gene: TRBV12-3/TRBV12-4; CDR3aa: ASSPLRDTPNTGELF
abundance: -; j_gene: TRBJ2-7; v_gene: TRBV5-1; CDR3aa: ASSWGQGHYEQY
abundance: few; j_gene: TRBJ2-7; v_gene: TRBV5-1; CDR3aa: ASSLVGLDYEQY
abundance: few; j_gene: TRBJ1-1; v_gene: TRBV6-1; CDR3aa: ASSEQGARTEAF
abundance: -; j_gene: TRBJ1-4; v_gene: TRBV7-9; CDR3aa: ASSGLQGAGEKLF
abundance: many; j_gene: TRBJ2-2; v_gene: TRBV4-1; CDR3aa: ASSLRGSSDTGELF
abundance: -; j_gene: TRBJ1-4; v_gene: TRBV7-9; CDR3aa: ASSLGGRRSKLF
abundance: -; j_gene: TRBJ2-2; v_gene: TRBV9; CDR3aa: ASSGLAGGPNTGELF
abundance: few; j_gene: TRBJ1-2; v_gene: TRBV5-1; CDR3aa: ASSLGTGINYGYT
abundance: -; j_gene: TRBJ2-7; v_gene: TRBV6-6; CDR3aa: ASSYSLGVSFTYEQY
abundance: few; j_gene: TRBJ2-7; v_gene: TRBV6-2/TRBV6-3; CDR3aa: ASSYGLAGGYEQY
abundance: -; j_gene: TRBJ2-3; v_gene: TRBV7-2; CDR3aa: ASSITGGDTQY
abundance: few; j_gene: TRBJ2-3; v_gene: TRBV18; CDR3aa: ASSPPEAGKDTQY
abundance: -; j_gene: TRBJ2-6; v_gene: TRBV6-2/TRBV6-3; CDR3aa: ASSYPRASVSGANVLT
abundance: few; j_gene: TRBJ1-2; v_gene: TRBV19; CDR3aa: ASMLLRTGYYGYT
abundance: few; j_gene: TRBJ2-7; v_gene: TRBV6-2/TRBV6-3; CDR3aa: ASSSHAGVEQY
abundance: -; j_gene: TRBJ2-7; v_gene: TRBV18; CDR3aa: ASSPAGTSGTGEQY
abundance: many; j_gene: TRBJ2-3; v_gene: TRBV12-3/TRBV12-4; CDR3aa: ASNLSGDVGDTQY
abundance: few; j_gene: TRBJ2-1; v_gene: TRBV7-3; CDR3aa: ASSLRREGEQF
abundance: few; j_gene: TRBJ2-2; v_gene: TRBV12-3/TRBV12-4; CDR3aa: ASRGAVNTGELF
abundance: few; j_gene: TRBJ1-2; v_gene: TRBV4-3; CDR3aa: ASSHAGSNYGYT
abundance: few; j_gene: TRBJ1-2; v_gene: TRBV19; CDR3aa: ASSIAPMDHNYGYT
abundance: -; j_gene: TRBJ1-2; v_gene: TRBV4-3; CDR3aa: ASSQSRGRSYGYT
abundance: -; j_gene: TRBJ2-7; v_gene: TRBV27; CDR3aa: ASSLKSAGSSYEQY
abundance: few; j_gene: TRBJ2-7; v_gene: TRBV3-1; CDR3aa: ASSQVPSYEQY
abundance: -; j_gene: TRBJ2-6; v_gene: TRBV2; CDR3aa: ASSELPGANVLT
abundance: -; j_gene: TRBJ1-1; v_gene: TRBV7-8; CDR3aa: ASSSRDRINTEAF
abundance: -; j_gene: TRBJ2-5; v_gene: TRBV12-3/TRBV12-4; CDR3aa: ASRRDTQETQY
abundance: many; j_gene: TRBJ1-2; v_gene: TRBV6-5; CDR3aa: ASSYGGNGPIYGYT
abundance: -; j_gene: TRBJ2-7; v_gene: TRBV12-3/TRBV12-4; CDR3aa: ASSLSAGGIYEQY
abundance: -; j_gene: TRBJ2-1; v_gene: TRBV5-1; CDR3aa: ASSTGQGPNEQF
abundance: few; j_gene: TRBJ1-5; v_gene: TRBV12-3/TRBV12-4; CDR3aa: ASSRGSSNQPQH
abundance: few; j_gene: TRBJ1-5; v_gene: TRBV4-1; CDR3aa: ASSQESRGGSQPQH
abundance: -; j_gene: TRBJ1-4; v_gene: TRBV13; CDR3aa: ASSLNREDVKLF
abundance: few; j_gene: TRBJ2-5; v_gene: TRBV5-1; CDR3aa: ASSGTSRGETQY
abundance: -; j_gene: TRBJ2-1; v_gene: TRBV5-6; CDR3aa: ASSPGGGLAGYNEQF
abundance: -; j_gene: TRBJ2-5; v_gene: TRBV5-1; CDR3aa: ASSADRVWETQY
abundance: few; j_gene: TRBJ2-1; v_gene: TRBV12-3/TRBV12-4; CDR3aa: ASSLVVGSSNEQF
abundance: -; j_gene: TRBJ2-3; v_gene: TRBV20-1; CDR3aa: SARGGASTDTQY
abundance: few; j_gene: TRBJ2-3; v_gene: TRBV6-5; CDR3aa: ASSLRGFGTDTQY
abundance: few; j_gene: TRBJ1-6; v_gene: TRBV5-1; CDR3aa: ASSFKPPGQEGSPLH
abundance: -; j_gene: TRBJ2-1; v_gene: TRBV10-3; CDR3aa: AIRGLAGGPHNEQF
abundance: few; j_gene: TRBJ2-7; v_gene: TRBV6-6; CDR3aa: ASRPPTSGSLREQY
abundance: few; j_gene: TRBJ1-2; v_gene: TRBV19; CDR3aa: ASTGGAGSDEAVGNGYT
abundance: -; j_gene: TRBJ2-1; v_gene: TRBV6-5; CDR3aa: ASRVGLAEPLNEQF
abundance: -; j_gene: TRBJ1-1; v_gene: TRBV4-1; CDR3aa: ASSSPGKQAEAF